Sequencing of this T cell receptor beta chain was carried out in a study of shared clonotypes between healthy human individuals. Study-wide findings and caveats: Among donors, clonotype sharing was expected to be affected by sequencing depth. Shared across a handful of donors were around 4.7% of the naive CD4 clonotypes.

Germline V lookup: CDR1 MNHEY, CDR2 SVGAGI. The CDR3 spans 14 residues. V gave up 8 bases and J gave up 1 base, with 14 bases separating them. A remark on this clone: Its antigen remains unidentified.

Authors' methods: ImmunoSEQ sequences covered only the junction and lacked quality scores; filtering therefore differed. Clones were sequenced by immunoSEQ multiplex PCR, and TCRdb holds only the in-frame ones, with some missing. That table furnishes V, J and clone size, whereas the DNA furnished D and trimming. The sample shows 2 million to 2.5 million clones, around 92% of them seen only once. The specimen was naive CD4+ T cells from PBMCs. Subset indicated: CD45RA+ positively selected. The source of this sequence is a man aged 18 to 29 in good health. Some clones in this sample may be carry-over from other donors' samples. The J gene is TRBJ1-1, the V gene TRBV6-5; D may be TRBD1 (5 bases). The CDR3 nucleotides read TGTGCCAGCCAGCAGTGGGGCACGAACACTGAAGCTTTCTTT. This codes for CASQQWGTNTEAFF.